This entry lists 11 T cell receptor beta chains sequenced from one sample in a study of early T cells in non-severe SARS-CoV-2 infection. Each CDR3 protein gets one entry after TCRdb re-called the 5' RACE reads with MiXCR. This sample carries some 89,000 distinct CDR3 sequences, approximately 11% of them seen once, and the ten largest clones take roughly 4.5%. The sequencing here drew on whole blood, taken at baseline. Source of these receptors: an adult who was a healthcare worker with PCR-confirmed SARS-CoV-2 infection or an uninfected control (not recorded which).

The rearrangement uses TRBV3-1 and TRBJ2-1; TRBD1 might be the D (6 bases). CDR1 is LGHDT, CDR2 YNNKEL, per germline (reference sequence). CDR3 length: 14 amino acids. V dropped 1 base and J dropped 8 bases, with 12 bases sitting between them. CDR3 in DNA: TGTGCCAGCAGCCAAGCCGGCAGGGGTGATGAGCAGTTCTTC. Translating it yields CASSQAGRGDEQFF.

This clonotype was found many times. V gene TRBV6-2 or TRBV6-3 combines with J gene TRBJ1-4; unclear D gene. The CDR3 sequence is 16 residues long. Deletions cut 3 bases from V and 0 bases from J, with 11 bases between. Germline V CDR1 and CDR2: MNHEY, SVGEGT. The CDR3 DNA reads TGTGCCAGCAGTTATTCCCTCGCTGCAACTAATGAAAAACTGTTTTTT. This encodes CASSYSLAATNEKLFF.

The rearrangement uses TRBV6-2 or TRBV6-3 and TRBJ2-1, with D perhaps TRBD1 (5 bases). The CDR3 has 13 amino acids. Trimming took 2 bases from V and 9 from J, leaving 11 bases between them. Germline V lookup: CDR1 MNHEY, CDR2 SVGEGT. The CDR3 spells CASSYPRQTEQFF. The DNA for the CDR3 is TGTGCCAGCAGTTACCCCCGACAGACTGAGCAGTTCTTC.

The chain uses TRBV2 and TRBJ2-1, with TRBD1 matching over 9 bases. Germline V gives CDR1 SNHLY, CDR2 FYNNEI. Trimming at V came to 7 bases and at J to 8 bases, leaving 18 bases not matched to a gene. The CDR3 consists of 17 residues. Written as DNA, the CDR3 is TGTGCCAGCAACTTAAGGGGACAGGGCCTCCTCAGGGATGAGCAGTTCTTC. Translating gives CASNLRGQGLLRDEQFF.

The CDR3 loop reads CASSPISWGGELFF. The DNA of the CDR3 is TGTGCCAGCAGCCCTATCTCTTGGGGCGGGGAGCTGTTTTTT. This chain connects TRBV6-4 to TRBJ2-2, with D hard to call. The CDR3 has 14 residues. The V and J ends lost 6 bases and 7 bases respectively, with 15 bases between them. In germline, CDR1 is MRHNA, CDR2 SNTAGT.

This clonotype has just a few counts. The chain links TRBV29-1 to TRBJ2-2, with D unresolved. Per germline, CDR1 SQVTM and CDR2 ANQGSEA. This CDR3 has 11 amino acids. The V and J ends lost 7 bases and 1 base respectively, with 4 bases between them. CDR3 protein: CSGQNTGELFF. For the CDR3, the DNA is TGCAGCGGCCAGAACACCGGGGAGCTGTTTTTT.

The CDR3 sequence is CSAPTSGRFTDTQYF. The CDR3 DNA follows: TGCAGTGCTCCGACTAGCGGGAGATTCACAGATACGCAGTATTTT. This chain joins TRBV20-1 and TRBJ2-3, with 12 bases fitting TRBD2. J was trimmed by 2 bases and V by 5 bases; bases with no gene match: 5. Germline V lookup: CDR1 DFQATT, CDR2 SNEGSKA (reference sequence). This CDR3 is 15 amino acids long.

This clonotype came up many times. The chain couples TRBV4-3 to TRBJ2-6; TRBD2 matches at 12 bases. Germline V CDR1 and CDR2: LGHNA, YSLEER. Losses at the gene ends were 0 bases for V and 0 bases for J; bases not matched to a gene: 6. CDR3 length equals 20 residues. CDR3 protein: CASSQDVTSGRVSGANVLTF. CDR3 bases: TGCGCCAGCAGCCAAGATGTGACTAGCGGGAGAGTCTCTGGGGCCAACGTCCTGACTTTC.

This clonotype occurred a few times. The genes are TRBV5-4 and TRBJ2-1; perhaps TRBD2 as D (5 bases). Germline V gene sequence: CDR1 SGHNT, CDR2 YYREEE (reference sequence). V was cut by 4 bases and J by 1 base, with 12 bases left in between. This CDR3 is 15 amino acids long. This CDR3 is CASSPSPFSYNEQFF. For the CDR3, the DNA is TGTGCCAGCAGCCCTAGCCCCTTTTCCTACAATGAGCAGTTCTTC.

The genes are TRBV11-3 and TRBJ2-4; weak D call: TRBD2 (6 bases). Per germline, CDR1 SGHNT and CDR2 YENEEA. The CDR3 contains 15 residues. V lost 5 bases, J lost 5 bases, and 16 bases lay in between. DNA of the CDR3: TGTGCCAGCAGCCCTGGGGGGATGGCCGAAAACATTCAGTACTTC. Protein: CASSPGGMAENIQYF.

The V and J genes are TRBV6-6 and TRBJ2-2; D is perhaps TRBD1 (6 bases). The CDR3 consists of 14 residues. Deletions cut 5 bases from V and 6 bases from J, with 13 bases between. Germline loops: CDR1 MNHNY, CDR2 SVGAGI (reference sequence). Here the CDR3 DNA reads TGTGCCAGCAGTCCTACAGGGTCCCCCGGGGAGCTGTTTTTT. Translation gives CASSPTGSPGELFF.